The 30 T cell receptor beta chains given below trace back to one sample, sequenced in a study of CD4 T cells in relation to SARS-CoV-2 and coronaviruses. These receptors have no known antigen. Profiled with immunoSEQ multiplex PCR; TCRdb holds only in-frame clones, not every one. Of roughly 41,000 clones listed, less than 85% were seen once; the top ten hold over 4%. The source material was naive CD4+ T cells from PBMCs, cultured in vitro. The sample's subset: naive CD4+ T cells isolated by negative enrichment. These receptors all stem from an adult with COVID-19.

The chain joins TRBV5-4 to TRBJ2-2; TRBD2 might be the D (7 bases). Germline V gives CDR1 SGHNT, CDR2 YYREEE (reference sequence). The germline V and J ends were trimmed by 0 bases and 7 bases, with 16 bases remaining between them. This CDR3 has 16 amino acids. CDR3 nucleotide sequence: TGTGCCAGCAGCTTGGGGGGGGGCAGGGAAAGCGGGGAGCTGTTTTTT. It codes for CASSLGGGRESGELFF. Complete variable domain (other parts from reference TRBV5-4 and TRBJ2-2): ETGVTQSPTHLIKTRGQQVTLRCSSQSGHNTVSWYQQALGQGPQFIFQYYREEENGRGNFPPRFSGLQFPNYSSELNVNALELDDSALYLCASSLGGGRESGELFFGEGSRLTVL.

The chain couples TRBV6-6 to TRBJ2-7, with 8 bases that match TRBD2. From germline, CDR1 is MNHNY and CDR2 SVGAGI (reference sequence). After removal of 2 bases from V and 4 bases from J, the junction contained 7 bases not matched to a gene. The CDR3 loop spans 15 amino acids. The CDR3 sequence: CASSYATAGAYEQYF. The CDR3 DNA is TGTGCCAGCAGTTACGCAACAGCGGGGGCTTACGAGCAGTACTTC.

The CDR3 sequence: CASSQDPPGREQYF. CDR3 DNA: TGCGCCAGCAGCCAAGATCCCCCCGGGAGGGAGCAGTACTTC. V is TRBV4-1 and J is TRBJ2-7; TRBD2 matches at 7 bases. After removal of 0 bases from V and 7 bases from J, the junction contained 6 bases not matched to a gene. CDR1 and CDR2 (germline): MGHRA, YSYEKL. The CDR3 covers 14 residues.

J is TRBJ2-5 and V is TRBV18, with 10 bases that match TRBD2. CDR3 size: 16 residues. J was trimmed by 5 bases and V by 3 bases; bases with no gene match: 9. Germline V gene sequence: CDR1 KGHSH, CDR2 LQKENI. The CDR3 DNA reads as TGTGCCAGCTCACCCGGACTAGCGGAGGGCGCGGAGACCCAGTACTTC. Protein sequence: CASSPGLAEGAETQYF.

The V gene is TRBV2, the J gene TRBJ2-3; maybe TRBD2 (6 bases). CDR1 and CDR2 from the germline V gene are SNHLY and FYNNEI. Between the trimmed V and J ends, which lost 3 bases and 5 bases, there was a span of 12 bases. The CDR3 spans 14 residues. CDR3 nucleotides: TGTGCCAGCAGTGATTTCGGGAGTAGAGATACGCAGTATTTT. Translating it yields CASSDFGSRDTQYF.

The gene calls are TRBV29-1 and TRBJ1-4, with TRBD1 as a possible D gene (5 bases). The V end lost 6 bases, the J end lost 3 bases, and 14 bases lay between the germline ends. Germline lookup yields CDR1 SQVTM and CDR2 ANQGSEA. The CDR3 has 14 amino acids. CDR3 DNA sequence: TGCAGCGTCGTACCTCAGGGAGCTAATGAAAAACTGTTTTTT. Translated, it gives CSVVPQGANEKLFF.

The chain joins TRBV27 to TRBJ2-7; 7 bases line up with TRBD2. The CDR3 runs 14 residues. The germline V gene encodes CDR1 MNHEY and CDR2 SMNVEV (reference sequence). The ends lost 3 bases at V and 3 bases at J; junction bases unmatched: 5. The CDR3 DNA is TGTGCCAGCAGTTTCAATGGACTAGACTACGAGCAGTACTTC. Protein: CASSFNGLDYEQYF.

The CDR3 protein is CAWSPDPKTQYF. CDR3 DNA: TGTGCCTGGTCCCCGGACCCAAAGACCCAGTACTTC. The gene calls are TRBV30 and TRBJ2-5; D call uncertain. In germline, CDR1 is GTSNPN, CDR2 SVGIG (reference sequence). The CDR3 runs 12 residues. V lost 5 bases and J 6 bases, leaving 13 bases between the germline ends.

A word on this clone: Distinct nucleotide sequences in the sample also encode this CDR3. V usage is TRBV27 and J usage is TRBJ1-5; a weak D match, TRBD1 (5 bases). From germline, CDR1 is MNHEY and CDR2 SMNVEV (reference sequence). The CDR3 has 15 residues. V lost 8 bases, J lost 7 bases, and 21 bases lay in between. Written as DNA, the CDR3 is TGTGCCAGCGGAGAGAGGGACGGCCAACGGCAGCCCCAGCATTTT. Amino acids: CASGERDGQRQPQHF.

CDR3 nucleotide sequence: TGCGCCAGCAGCCAGCCTCCGACAGGGGGCGCTGGGGGCATTCAGTACTTC. Protein product: CASSQPPTGGAGGIQYF. This chain joins TRBV4-1 and TRBJ2-4; 10 bases are shared with TRBD1. Germline V CDR1 and CDR2: MGHRA, YSYEKL. CDR3 size: 17 residues. V shed 3 bases, J shed 9 bases, and the junction held 14 bases outside the gene matches.

The chain uses TRBV7-2 and TRBJ1-2; TRBD1 agrees at 7 bases. This CDR3 has 13 residues. V lost 5 bases and J lost 2; bases outside the gene matches: 2. The germline gives CDR1 SGHTA, CDR2 FQGNSA. CDR3 DNA sequence: TGTGCCAGCAGCCCACAGGGGAACTATGGCTACACCTTC. Translated, it gives CASSPQGNYGYTF.

The V gene is TRBV28, the J gene TRBJ1-2; D gene unclear. CDR1 is MDHEN and CDR2 is SYDVKM in the germline V gene. The CDR3 spans 12 residues. V dropped 3 bases and J dropped 6 bases, with 8 bases sitting between them. For the CDR3, the DNA is TGTGCCAGCAGTTTCAGGCTTGATGGCTACACCTTC. This gives the protein CASSFRLDGYTF.

The chain uses TRBV7-9 and TRBJ2-2, with 8 bases lining up with TRBD2. V shed 4 bases and J 2 bases; nucleotides not matched to a gene: 6. Germline loops: CDR1 SEHNR, CDR2 FQNEAQ (reference sequence). The CDR3 consists of 16 residues. The CDR3, as DNA: TGTGCCAGCAGCTCCCGGGGGGGGGTTAACACCGGGGAGCTGTTTTTT. This sequence encodes CASSSRGGVNTGELFF.

V is TRBV30 and J is TRBJ2-7; D possibly matches TRBD1 or TRBD2 (5 bases each). Trimming stripped 4 bases from V and 4 bases from J, with 17 bases between. The CDR3 runs to 14 residues. The germline CDR1 and CDR2 sequences are GTSNPN and SVGIG (reference sequence). The CDR3 sequence: CAWNLGELRYEQYF. For the CDR3, the DNA is TGTGCCTGGAATTTGGGGGAATTGAGGTACGAGCAGTACTTC.

This chain links TRBV29-1 with TRBJ2-7, with TRBD1 as a possible D gene (7 bases). The CDR3 length is 15 residues. Germline CDR1 and CDR2: SQVTM and ANQGSEA. V was pared by 7 bases and J by 2 bases, with 21 bases between. CDR3 nucleotide sequence: TGCAGCGCCCGGTGGAGGGACAGTAGACCCTACGAGCAGTACTTC. Protein product: CSARWRDSRPYEQYF.

This rearrangement joins TRBV28 to TRBJ1-5; weak D call: TRBD1 (5 bases). This CDR3 spans 14 amino acids. The germline V gene encodes CDR1 MDHEN and CDR2 SYDVKM. V lost 2 bases and J lost 7, with 12 bases in between. CDR3 sequence reads: CASSLPWGLQPQHF. Written as DNA, the CDR3 is TGTGCCAGCAGTTTACCTTGGGGCTTGCAGCCCCAGCATTTT.

This chain links TRBV18 with TRBJ2-1, with D possibly TRBD2 on 6 matching bases. Trimming left V 3 bases short and J 3 bases short, with 9 bases between. From germline, CDR1 is KGHSH and CDR2 LQKENI. The CDR3 loop spans 14 amino acids. The CDR3 nucleotides read TGTGCCAGCTCACCCCTGGGAGGCTACAATGAGCAGTTCTTC. Protein sequence: CASSPLGGYNEQFF.

The V gene is TRBV19, the J gene TRBJ2-1, with TRBD2 identical over 8 bases. V lost 4 bases and J lost 7; bases outside the gene matches: 12. Germline V lookup: CDR1 LNHDA, CDR2 SQIVND (reference sequence). This CDR3 spans 16 amino acids. The CDR3 DNA is TGTGCCAGTAGTAAAGATAGCGGGATAAGGGTAAATGAGCAGTTCTTC. Translation: CASSKDSGIRVNEQFF.

The rearrangement uses TRBV4-1 and TRBJ2-5; no definite D call. The CDR3 has 14 amino acids. With 1 base removed from V and 2 bases from J, the gap between germline ends came to 8 bases. Germline V lookup: CDR1 MGHRA, CDR2 YSYEKL. DNA of the CDR3: TGCGCCAGCAGCCAAGTCCCTAGGCAAGAGACCCAGTACTTC. It codes for CASSQVPRQETQYF.

Written as DNA, the CDR3 is TGTGCCAGCAGCTCGGGACAGGGGTCGCCAGATACGCAGTATTTT. Its protein product is CASSSGQGSPDTQYF. The genes are TRBV11-3 and TRBJ2-3; TRBD1 agrees at 10 bases. The CDR3 has 15 residues. Germline V gene data show CDR1 as SGHNT and CDR2 as YENEEA. V shed 4 bases, J shed 4 bases, and the junction held 5 bases outside the gene matches.

In its sample, this clone was seen once. This chain links TRBV6-1 with TRBJ1-4; D is unresolved. The CDR3 is made up of 12 amino acids. The germline V gene encodes CDR1 MNHNS and CDR2 SASEGT. V was pared by 1 base and J by 15 bases, with 12 bases between. In DNA form, the CDR3 reads TGTGCCAGCAGTGAAGTTGAAGGGAAGGTGTTTTTT. It encodes CASSEVEGKVFF.

About this clone itself: At one end, the junction sequence differs from germline, possibly due to a read error. The chain links TRBV27 to TRBJ1-2, with TRBD1 matching over 8 bases. Germline lookup yields CDR1 MNHEY and CDR2 SMNVEV (reference sequence). The CDR3 has 13 amino acids. The CDR3 is CATSPDRVEGYTF. CDR3 DNA: TGTGCCACCAGTCCGGACAGGGTTGAAGGCTACACCTTC.

The gene calls are TRBV28 and TRBJ1-6; no definite D call. Germline CDR1 MDHEN, CDR2 SYDVKM. V lost 4 bases to trimming and J lost 9 bases, with 7 bases between them. This CDR3 spans 12 amino acids. CDR3: CASSSHLSPLHF. CDR3 DNA: TGTGCCAGCAGTTCTCACCTTTCACCCCTCCACTTT.

In its sample, this clone was seen once. J is TRBJ2-7 and V is TRBV28; D could derive from TRBD1 or TRBD2 (5 bases each). The ends were cut back, 3 bases at V and 5 bases at J, with 20 bases in the middle. In germline, CDR1 is MDHEN, CDR2 SYDVKM. The CDR3 has 16 amino acids. The DNA of the CDR3 is TGTGCCAGCAGTTTTTCGACGGGGACGGTAGGGCACGAGCAGTACTTC. Translation: CASSFSTGTVGHEQYF.

The chain is built from TRBV6-5 and TRBJ1-1; 7 bases map to TRBD1. V lost 7 bases, J lost 3 bases, and 8 bases stayed unmatched. The CDR3 runs to 14 residues. The germline gives CDR1 MNHEY, CDR2 SVGAGI. The CDR3, as DNA: TGTGCCAGCAACAATCTAGACAGGGACACTGAAGCTTTCTTT. This codes for CASNNLDRDTEAFF.

The chain joins TRBV7-2 to TRBJ2-5; D is ambiguous. V was cut by 3 bases and J by 1 base, with 6 bases left in between. Germline V gene sequence: CDR1 SGHTA, CDR2 FQGNSA. The CDR3 runs to 13 residues. In DNA, the CDR3 is TGTGCCAGCAGCTTTTTGCCCCAAGAGACCCAGTACTTC. Protein product: CASSFLPQETQYF.

The gene calls are TRBV5-1 and TRBJ1-1; D possibly corresponds to TRBD1 (5 bases). The germline V gene encodes CDR1 SGHRS and CDR2 YFSETQ. With 7 bases removed from V and 6 bases from J, the gap between germline ends came to 16 bases. CDR3 length equals 13 residues. This chain's CDR3 is CASRGVREAEAFF. Written as DNA, the CDR3 is TGCGCCAGCCGAGGGGTCAGGGAGGCTGAAGCTTTCTTT.

The rearrangement links TRBV28 to TRBJ1-2; weak D call: TRBD1 (5 bases). The germline V gene encodes CDR1 MDHEN and CDR2 SYDVKM. The CDR3 has 18 residues. The V gene lost 6 bases and the J gene lost 1 base, with 24 bases spanning the gap. Here the CDR3 reads CASSNLQLNRLHNYGYTF. CDR3 DNA: TGTGCCAGCAGCAACCTCCAGCTCAACAGGCTCCATAACTATGGCTACACCTTC.

The rearrangement links TRBV28 to TRBJ1-1; D is uncertain. The CDR3 runs 13 residues. Deletions cut 7 bases from V and 4 bases from J, with 13 bases between. Germline CDR1 MDHEN, CDR2 SYDVKM. CDR3 residues: CASTLGGSTEAFF. CDR3 in DNA: TGTGCCAGCACTCTGGGCGGGAGCACTGAAGCTTTCTTT.

This clone was observed once. The CDR3 loop is CASSEGRYEQYF. Written as DNA, the CDR3 is TGTGCCAGCAGTGAAGGGCGTTACGAGCAGTACTTC. The chain combines TRBV6-1 with TRBJ2-7, with unresolved D. The CDR3 extends over 12 amino acids. V dropped 1 base and J dropped 4 bases, with 5 bases sitting between them. Germline CDR1 reads MNHNS; CDR2 reads SASEGT.